This paragraph reports one TCR beta chain. Its antigen is currently unknown. TCRdb's copy holds only in-frame clones and misses some; the assay was immunoSEQ multiplex PCR. The sample lists about 140,000 clones; 90% to 95% were seen once. This record comes from a study of T cell responses to AZD1222 COVID-19 vaccine. Study outcomes and limitations: Of spike-specific TCRs, nearly half reportedly target regions left unmutated in variants. Most donors were white British and more were female, and clonal diversity was possibly underestimated.

Second-dose schedules of about 4 or about 12 weeks were combined. V lost 0 bases and J lost 6, with 9 bases in between. Germline V lookup: CDR1 LGHNA, CDR2 YSLEER. This CDR3 is built from 13 residues. This TCR was recovered from an adult who received the AZD1222 COVID-19 vaccine. The V gene is TRBV4-3, the J gene TRBJ2-7, with D uncertain. The sequences come from peripheral blood, collected 28 days after the second AZD1222 dose. In DNA, the CDR3 is TGCGCCAGCAGCCAAGATTGGCTCTCCGAGCAGTACTTC. Amino acid sequence: CASSQDWLSEQYF.